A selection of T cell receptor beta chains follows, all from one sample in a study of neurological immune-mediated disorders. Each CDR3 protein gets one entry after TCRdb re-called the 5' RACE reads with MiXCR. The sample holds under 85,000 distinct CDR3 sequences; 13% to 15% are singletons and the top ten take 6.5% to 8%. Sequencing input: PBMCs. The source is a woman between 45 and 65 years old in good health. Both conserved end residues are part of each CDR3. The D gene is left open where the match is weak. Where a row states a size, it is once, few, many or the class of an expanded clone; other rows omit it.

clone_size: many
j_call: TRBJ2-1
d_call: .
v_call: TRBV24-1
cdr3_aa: CATSDLSLYNEQFF
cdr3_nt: TGTGCCACCAGTGATTTGTCGCTCTACAATGAGCAGTTCTTC

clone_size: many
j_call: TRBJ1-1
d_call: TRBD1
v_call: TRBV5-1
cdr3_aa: CASRGTGGANTEAFF
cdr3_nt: TGCGCCAGCAGGGGGACAGGGGGCGCGAACACTGAAGCTTTCTTT

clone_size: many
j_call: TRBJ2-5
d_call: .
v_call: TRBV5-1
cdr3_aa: CASSFMVGGQETQYF
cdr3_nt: TGCGCCAGCAGCTTCATGGTAGGGGGTCAGGAGACCCAGTACTTC

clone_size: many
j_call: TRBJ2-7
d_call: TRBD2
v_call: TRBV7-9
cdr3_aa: CASSFGTSGSWDEQYF
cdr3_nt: TGTGCCAGCAGCTTCGGGACTAGCGGGAGTTGGGACGAGCAGTACTTC

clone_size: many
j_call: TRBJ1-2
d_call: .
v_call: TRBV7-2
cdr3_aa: CASSSQPGELKYGYTF
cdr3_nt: TGTGCCAGCAGCTCGCAACCGGGAGAGTTAAAGTATGGCTACACCTTC

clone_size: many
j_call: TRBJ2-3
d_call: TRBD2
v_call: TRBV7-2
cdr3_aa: CASSLFYLAGGRTDTQYF
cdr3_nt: TGTGCCAGCAGCTTATTCTATTTAGCGGGGGGGCGGACAGATACGCAGTATTTT

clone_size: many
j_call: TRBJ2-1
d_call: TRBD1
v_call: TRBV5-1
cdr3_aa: CASSLVTGDYSEQFF
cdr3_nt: TGCGCCAGCAGCTTGGTAACAGGGGATTATAGTGAGCAGTTCTTC

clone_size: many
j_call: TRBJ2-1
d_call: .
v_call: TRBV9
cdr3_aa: CASSVVSGREQFF
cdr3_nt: TGTGCCAGCAGCGTAGTCTCGGGGCGTGAGCAGTTCTTC

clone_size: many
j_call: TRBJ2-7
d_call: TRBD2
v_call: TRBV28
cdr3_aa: CASLPGLASRDEQYF
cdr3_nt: TGTGCCAGCCTGCCGGGACTAGCGTCCCGAGACGAGCAGTACTTC

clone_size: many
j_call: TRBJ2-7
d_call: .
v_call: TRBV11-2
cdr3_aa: CASSSPRAAAYEQYF
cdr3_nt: TGTGCCAGCAGCTCCCCCCGGGCGGCGGCCTACGAGCAGTACTTC

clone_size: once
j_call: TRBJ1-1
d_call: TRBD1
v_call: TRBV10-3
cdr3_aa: CANSEGQGGRAKAFF
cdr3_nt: TGTGCCAACAGTGAAGGACAGGGGGGTAGGGCTAAAGCTTTCTTT

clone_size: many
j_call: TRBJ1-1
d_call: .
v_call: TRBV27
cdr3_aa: CASSVLGGGEAFF
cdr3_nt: TGTGCCAGCAGTGTTCTCGGGGGTGGTGAAGCTTTCTTT

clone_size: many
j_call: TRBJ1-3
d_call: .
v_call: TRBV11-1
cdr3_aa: CASSSPSGTRGNTIYF
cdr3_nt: TGTGCCAGCAGCTCCCCCTCCGGGACAAGAGGAAACACCATATATTTT

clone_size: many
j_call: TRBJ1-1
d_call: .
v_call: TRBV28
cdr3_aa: CASSLRARGNTEAFF
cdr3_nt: TGTGCCAGCAGTTTACGGGCCAGAGGAAACACTGAAGCTTTCTTT

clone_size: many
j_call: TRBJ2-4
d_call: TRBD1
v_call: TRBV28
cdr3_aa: CASSSRTGSGNIQYF
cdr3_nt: TGTGCCAGCAGTTCCCGGACAGGGTCTGGGAACATTCAGTACTTC

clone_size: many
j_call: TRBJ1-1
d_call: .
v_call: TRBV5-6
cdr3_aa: CASSFGRSGYSEAFF
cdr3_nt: TGTGCCAGCAGCTTTGGTCGTTCAGGTTACTCTGAAGCTTTCTTT

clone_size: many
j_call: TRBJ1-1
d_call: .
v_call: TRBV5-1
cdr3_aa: CASSLAGKNTEAFF
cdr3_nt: TGCGCCAGCAGCTTGGCGGGCAAGAACACTGAAGCTTTCTTT

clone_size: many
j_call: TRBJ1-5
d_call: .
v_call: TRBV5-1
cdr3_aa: CASSLWGASNQPQHF
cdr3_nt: TGCGCCAGCAGCTTATGGGGGGCAAGCAATCAGCCCCAGCATTTT

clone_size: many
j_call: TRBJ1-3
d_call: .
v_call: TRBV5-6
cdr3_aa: CASSRFPQEYTIYF
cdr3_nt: TGTGCCAGCTCACGATTTCCTCAGGAATACACCATATATTTT

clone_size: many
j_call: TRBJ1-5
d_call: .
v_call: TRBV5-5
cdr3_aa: CASSLDLSNQPQHF
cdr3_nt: TGTGCCAGCAGCCTAGACCTTAGCAATCAGCCCCAGCATTTT

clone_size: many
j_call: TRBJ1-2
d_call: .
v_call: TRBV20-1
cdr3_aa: CSARAFLGGYTF
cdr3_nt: TGCAGTGCTAGAGCGTTCCTGGGTGGCTACACCTTC

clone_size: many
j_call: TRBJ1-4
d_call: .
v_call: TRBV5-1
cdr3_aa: CASSQGRESEKLFF
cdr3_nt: TGCGCCAGCAGCCAGGGACGGGAGAGTGAAAAACTGTTTTTT

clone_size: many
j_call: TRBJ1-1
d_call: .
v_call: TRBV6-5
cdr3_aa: CASSYPGLGFPEAFF
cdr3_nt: TGTGCCAGCAGTTACCCGGGACTGGGTTTCCCTGAAGCTTTCTTT

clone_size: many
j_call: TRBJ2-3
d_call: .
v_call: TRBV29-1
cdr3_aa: CSVDLSYRPDTQYF
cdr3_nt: TGCAGCGTTGACTTGAGCTATCGGCCAGATACGCAGTATTTT

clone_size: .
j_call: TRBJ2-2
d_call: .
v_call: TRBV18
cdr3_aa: CASSPGGATNTGELFF
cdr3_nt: TGTGCCAGCTCACCAGGCGGGGCGACGAACACCGGGGAGCTGTTTTTT

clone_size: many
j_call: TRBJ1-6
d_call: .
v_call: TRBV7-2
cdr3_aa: CASSSPQVSGVNSPLHF
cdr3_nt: TGTGCCAGCAGCTCACCACAGGTGTCGGGAGTTAATTCACCCCTCCACTTT

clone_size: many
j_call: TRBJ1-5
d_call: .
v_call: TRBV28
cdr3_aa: CASSAPPAYQPQHF
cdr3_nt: TGTGCCAGCAGTGCCCCACCAGCCTATCAGCCCCAGCATTTT

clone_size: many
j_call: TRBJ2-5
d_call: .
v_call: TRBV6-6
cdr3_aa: CASSYSSGATQYF
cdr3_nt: TGTGCCAGCAGTTACTCCTCAGGTGCGACCCAGTACTTC

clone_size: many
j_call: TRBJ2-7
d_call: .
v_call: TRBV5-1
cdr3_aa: CASSLEDRSYEQYF
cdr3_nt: TGCGCCAGCAGCTTGGAGGATCGCTCCTACGAGCAGTACTTC

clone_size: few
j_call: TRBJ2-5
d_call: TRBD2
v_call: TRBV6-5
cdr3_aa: CASSPVAGYQETQYF
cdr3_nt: TGTGCCAGCAGCCCCGTAGCGGGGTACCAAGAGACCCAGTACTTC

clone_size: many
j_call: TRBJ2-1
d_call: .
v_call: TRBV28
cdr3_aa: CASRSGVVYNEQFF
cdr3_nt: TGTGCCAGCAGATCCGGGGTGGTCTACAATGAGCAGTTCTTC

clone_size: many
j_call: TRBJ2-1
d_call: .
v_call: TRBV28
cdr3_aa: CASRGGGPYNEQFF
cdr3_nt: TGTGCCAGTCGGGGCGGGGGCCCCTACAATGAGCAGTTCTTC

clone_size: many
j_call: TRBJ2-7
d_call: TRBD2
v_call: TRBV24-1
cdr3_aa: CATSNSAGGYEQYF
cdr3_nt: TGTGCCACCAGTAATTCCGCGGGAGGCTACGAGCAGTACTTC

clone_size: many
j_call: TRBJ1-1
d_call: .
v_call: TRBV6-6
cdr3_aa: CASSYSASLNTEAFF
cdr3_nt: TGTGCCAGCAGTTACTCGGCAAGTCTAAACACTGAAGCTTTCTTT

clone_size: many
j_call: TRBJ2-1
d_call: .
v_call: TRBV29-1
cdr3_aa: CSARELESYNEQFF
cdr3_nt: TGCAGCGCGAGAGAGTTAGAATCCTACAATGAGCAGTTCTTC

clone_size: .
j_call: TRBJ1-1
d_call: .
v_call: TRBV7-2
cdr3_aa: CASSLGLANSEAYF
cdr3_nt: TGTGCCAGCAGCTTAGGGTTGGCGAACTCTGAAGCTTACTTT

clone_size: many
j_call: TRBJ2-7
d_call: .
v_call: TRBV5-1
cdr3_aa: CASSFQTTGPSVYEQYF
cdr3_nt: TGCGCCAGCAGCTTCCAAACCACGGGCCCGTCCGTCTACGAGCAGTACTTC